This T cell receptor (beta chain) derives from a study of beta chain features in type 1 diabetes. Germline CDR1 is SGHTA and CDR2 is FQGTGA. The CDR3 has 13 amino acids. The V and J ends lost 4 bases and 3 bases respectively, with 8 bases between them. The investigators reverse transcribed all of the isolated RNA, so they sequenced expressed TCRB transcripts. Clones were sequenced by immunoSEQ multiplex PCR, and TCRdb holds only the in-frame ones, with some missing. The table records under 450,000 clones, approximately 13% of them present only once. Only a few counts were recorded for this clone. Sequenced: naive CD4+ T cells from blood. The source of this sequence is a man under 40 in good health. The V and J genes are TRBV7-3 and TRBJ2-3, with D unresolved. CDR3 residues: CASSSHATDTQYF. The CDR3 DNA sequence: TGTGCCAGCAGCTCCCATGCTACAGATACGCAGTATTTT.